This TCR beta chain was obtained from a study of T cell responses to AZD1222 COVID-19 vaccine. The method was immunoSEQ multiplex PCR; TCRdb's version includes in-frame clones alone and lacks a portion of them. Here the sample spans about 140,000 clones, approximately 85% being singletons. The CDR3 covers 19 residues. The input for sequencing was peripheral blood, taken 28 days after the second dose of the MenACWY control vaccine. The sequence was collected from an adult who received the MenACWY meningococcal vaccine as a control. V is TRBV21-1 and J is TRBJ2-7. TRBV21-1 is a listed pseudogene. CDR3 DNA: TGTGCCAGCAGCAAAGAAAGGGGGGAGAGTACAGCCTTCTCCTACGAGCAGTACTTC. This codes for CASSKERGESTAFSYEQYF.